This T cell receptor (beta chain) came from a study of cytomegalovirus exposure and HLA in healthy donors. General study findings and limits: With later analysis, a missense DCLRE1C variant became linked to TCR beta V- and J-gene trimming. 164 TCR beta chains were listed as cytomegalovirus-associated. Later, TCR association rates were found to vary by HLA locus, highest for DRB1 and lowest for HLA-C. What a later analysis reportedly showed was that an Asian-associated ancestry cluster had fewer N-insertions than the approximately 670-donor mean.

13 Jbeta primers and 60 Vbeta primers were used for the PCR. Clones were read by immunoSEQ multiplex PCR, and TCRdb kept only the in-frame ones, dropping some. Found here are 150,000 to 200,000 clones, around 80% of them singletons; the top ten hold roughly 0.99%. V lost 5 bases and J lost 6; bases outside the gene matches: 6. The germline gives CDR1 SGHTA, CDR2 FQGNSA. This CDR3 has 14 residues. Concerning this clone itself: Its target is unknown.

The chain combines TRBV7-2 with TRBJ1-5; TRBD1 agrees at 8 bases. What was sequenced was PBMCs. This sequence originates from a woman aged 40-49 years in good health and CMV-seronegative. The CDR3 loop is CASSATGGGQPQHF. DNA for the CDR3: TGTGCCAGCAGCGCTACAGGGGGGGGTCAGCCCCAGCATTTT.